The 2 T cell receptor beta chains reported below all come from one sample, sequenced in a study of blood T cells in healthy people across ages (dated by TCRdb to between 2014 and 2017). Library generation was performed with 5' RACE. The sequencer was an Illumina HiSeq 2500. The second PCR ran for about 7 to 11 cycles and used a J-beta primer mix along with a sample-barcoded 5' primer. TCRdb handled the public reads itself, with Q25 trimming in fastp and clone calling in MiXCR, and kept productive beta chains. Duplicate CDR3 protein sequences are folded into a single record with the most common DNA and genes. The sample table shows more than 750,000 distinct CDR3 sequences, and roughly 29% are seen once. The ten largest clones represent roughly 10% of the sample. Another study also made use of these data, one on T cells of mothers and their children.

The specimen was blood. Receptors originate from a woman aged 40 to 49 in good health.

This clonotype was counted many times. The chain employs TRBV7-3 and TRBJ2-5; D call uncertain. CDR1 and CDR2 from the germline V gene are SGHTA and FQGTGA. The CDR3 runs 13 residues. Trimming pared 4 bases from V and 1 base from J, leaving 7 bases between. The CDR3 is CASSSELQETQYF. The CDR3 nucleotides are TGTGCCAGCAGCTCAGAACTCCAAGAGACCCAGTACTTC.

This clonotype was counted at least ten times. The V and J genes are TRBV20-1 and TRBJ2-1; 8 bases fit TRBD2. The ends lost 5 bases at V and 8 bases at J; junction bases unmatched: 11. The germline V gene encodes CDR1 DFQATT and CDR2 SNEGSKA (reference sequence). CDR3 length: 14 residues. Written as DNA, the CDR3 is TGCAGTGCTGACGATTGGACTAGCTCGGATGAGCAGTTCTTC. This gives the protein CSADDWTSSDEQFF.